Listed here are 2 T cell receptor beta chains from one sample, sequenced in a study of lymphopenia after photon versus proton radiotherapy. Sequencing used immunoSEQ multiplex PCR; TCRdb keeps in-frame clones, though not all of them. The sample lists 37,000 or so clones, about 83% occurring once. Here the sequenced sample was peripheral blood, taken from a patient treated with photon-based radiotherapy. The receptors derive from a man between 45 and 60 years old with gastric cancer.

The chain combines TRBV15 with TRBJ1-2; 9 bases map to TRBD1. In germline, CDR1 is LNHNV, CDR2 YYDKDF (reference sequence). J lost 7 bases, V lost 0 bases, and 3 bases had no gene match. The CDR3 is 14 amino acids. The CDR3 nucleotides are TGTGCCACCAGCAGAGAGGGACAGGGAGCTGGCTACACCTTC. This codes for CATSREGQGAGYTF.

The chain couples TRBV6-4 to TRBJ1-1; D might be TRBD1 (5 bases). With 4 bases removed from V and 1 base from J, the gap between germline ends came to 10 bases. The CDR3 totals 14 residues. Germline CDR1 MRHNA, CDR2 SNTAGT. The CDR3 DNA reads TGTGCCAGCAGTGCCACAACAGGGAACACTGAAGCTTTCTTT. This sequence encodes CASSATTGNTEAFF.